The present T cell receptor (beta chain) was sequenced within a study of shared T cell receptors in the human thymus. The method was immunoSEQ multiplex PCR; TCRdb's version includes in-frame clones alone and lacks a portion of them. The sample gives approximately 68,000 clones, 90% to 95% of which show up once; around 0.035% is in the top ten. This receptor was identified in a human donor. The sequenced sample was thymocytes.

The CDR3 region is CSVELGTAAGTQYF. Here the CDR3 DNA reads TGCAGCGTTGAACTTGGGACCGCCGCGGGGACCCAGTACTTC. The chain recombines TRBV29-1 with TRBJ2-5; the D gene could be TRBD1 or TRBD2 (5 bases each). The length of the CDR3 is 14 residues. Germline V lookup: CDR1 SQVTM, CDR2 ANQGSEA. Trimming took 2 bases from V and 7 from J, leaving 17 bases between them.